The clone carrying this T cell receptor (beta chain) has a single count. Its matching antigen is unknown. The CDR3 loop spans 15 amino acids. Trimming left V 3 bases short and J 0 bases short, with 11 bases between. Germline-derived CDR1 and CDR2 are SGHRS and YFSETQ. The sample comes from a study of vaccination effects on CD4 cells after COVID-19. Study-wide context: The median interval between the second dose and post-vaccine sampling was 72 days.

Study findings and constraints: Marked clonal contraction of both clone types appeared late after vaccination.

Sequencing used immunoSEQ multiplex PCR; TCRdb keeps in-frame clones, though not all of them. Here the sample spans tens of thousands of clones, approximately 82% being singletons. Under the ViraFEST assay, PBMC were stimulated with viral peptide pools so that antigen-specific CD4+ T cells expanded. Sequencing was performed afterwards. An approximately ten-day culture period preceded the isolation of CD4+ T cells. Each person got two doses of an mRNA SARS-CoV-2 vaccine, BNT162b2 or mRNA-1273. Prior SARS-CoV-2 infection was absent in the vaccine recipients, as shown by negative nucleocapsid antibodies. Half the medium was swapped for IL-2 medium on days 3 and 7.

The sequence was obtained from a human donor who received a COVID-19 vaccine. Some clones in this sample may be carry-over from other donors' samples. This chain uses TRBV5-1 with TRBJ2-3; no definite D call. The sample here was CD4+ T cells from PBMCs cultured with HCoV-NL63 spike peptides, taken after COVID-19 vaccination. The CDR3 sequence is CASSSYPDSTDTQYF. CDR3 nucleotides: TGCGCCAGCAGCTCCTACCCGGATAGCACAGATACGCAGTATTTT.